The 20 T cell receptor beta chains below all came from one sample that was sequenced in a study of neurological immune-mediated disorders. One entry per CDR3 protein results from TCRdb running MiXCR on the 5' RACE reads. The sample has roughly 89,000 distinct CDR3 sequences, 2.5% to 3% seen once. Material for sequencing was PBMCs. The receptors stem from a woman aged 25 to 39 with multiple sclerosis.

The table lists this clonotype with many counts. The genes are TRBV20-1 and TRBJ2-1; D is ambiguous. This CDR3 has 11 amino acids. The ends were cut back, 4 bases at V and 10 bases at J, with 11 bases in the middle. Per germline, CDR1 DFQATT and CDR2 SNEGSKA (reference sequence). The CDR3 reads CSAKYNLEQFF. Here the CDR3 DNA reads TGCAGTGCTAAATACAACCTAGAGCAGTTCTTC.

This clonotype was seen ten or more times. The genes are TRBV27 and TRBJ2-7; the D gene could be TRBD1 or TRBD2 (5 bases each). Germline V gene data show CDR1 as MNHEY and CDR2 as SMNVEV (reference sequence). Trimming cost V 4 bases and J 3 bases, with 10 bases left between them. This CDR3 comprises 13 residues. This chain's CDR3 is CASSYGGLYEQYF. The CDR3 DNA is TGTGCCAGCAGTTATGGGGGTCTCTACGAGCAGTACTTC.

This clonotype was recorded many times. The chain uses TRBV4-3 and TRBJ1-2; 9 nucleotides agree with TRBD1. Per germline, CDR1 LGHNA and CDR2 YSLEER. With V trimmed by 2 bases and J by 3 bases, 1 base remained unmatched. The CDR3 consists of 14 residues. DNA for the CDR3: TGCGCCAGCAGCCAAAGGACAGGGGACTATGGCTACACCTTC. Translated, it gives CASSQRTGDYGYTF.

This clonotype was seen repeatedly, ten times or more. The CDR3 loop reads CASRKGQGGQPQHF. CDR3 DNA sequence: TGTGCCAGCAGAAAGGGACAGGGAGGTCAGCCCCAGCATTTT. The V gene is TRBV28, the J gene TRBJ1-5, with TRBD1 matching over 9 bases. V lost 6 bases, J lost 6 bases, and 6 bases stayed unmatched. The germline CDR1 and CDR2 sequences are MDHEN and SYDVKM. The CDR3 totals 14 residues.

This clonotype occurred many times. V and J are TRBV11-2 and TRBJ1-1; TRBD1 matches 8 bases. V trimming: 2 bases; J trimming: 4 bases; junction bases outside the gene matches: 9. Germline assignment: CDR1 SGHAT and CDR2 FQNNGV. This CDR3 has 16 amino acids. The CDR3 loop reads CASSLFQGAGGTEAFF. The CDR3 region has the DNA TGTGCCAGCAGCTTATTCCAGGGGGCAGGAGGCACTGAAGCTTTCTTT.

This clonotype was detected ten times or more. V usage is TRBV7-2 and J usage is TRBJ1-2; TRBD1 might be the D (6 bases). Germline CDR1 and CDR2: SGHTA and FQGNSA. With 4 bases removed from V and 6 bases from J, the gap between germline ends came to 9 bases. The CDR3 is 12 residues long. The CDR3 here is CASSWGQDGYTF. The DNA for the CDR3 is TGTGCCAGCAGCTGGGGACAAGATGGCTACACCTTC.

In its sample, this clonotype was seen many times. This chain connects TRBV12-3 or TRBV12-4 to TRBJ2-1; D may be TRBD2 (5 bases). The CDR3 consists of 12 residues. V lost 6 bases and J lost 9, with 12 bases in between. CDR3 region: CASSLGAGEQFF. The CDR3 DNA follows: TGTGCCAGCAGCTTGGGAGCCGGTGAGCAGTTCTTC.

This clonotype was detected many times. V and J are TRBV13 and TRBJ2-1; D is unresolved. Germline V CDR1 and CDR2: PRHDT, FYEKMQ (reference sequence). This CDR3 is built from 13 residues. The V end lost 0 bases, the J end lost 5 bases, and 5 bases lay between the germline ends. CDR3 sequence (DNA): TGTGCCAGCAGCTTAGGTTACCACAATGAGCAGTTCTTC. Protein: CASSLGYHNEQFF.

Ten or more counts support this clonotype. The rearrangement joins TRBV20-1 to TRBJ2-3; 16 nucleotides match TRBD2. Germline V gives CDR1 DFQATT, CDR2 SNEGSKA (reference sequence). V gave up 4 bases and J gave up 5 bases; unmatched junction bases: 6. CDR3 length: 16 residues. This CDR3 reads CSATPGLAGGRDTQYF. CDR3 bases: TGCAGTGCTACCCCGGGACTAGCGGGAGGGAGAGATACGCAGTATTTT.

This clonotype was recorded at least ten times. The rearrangement links TRBV7-2 to TRBJ1-1, with D unclear. V was clipped by 7 bases and J by 0 bases, with 12 bases between them. This CDR3 has 14 residues. Germline V lookup: CDR1 SGHTA, CDR2 FQGNSA. CDR3 loop: CASKVNLMNTEAFF. The CDR3 region has the DNA TGTGCCAGCAAAGTTAACCTCATGAACACTGAAGCTTTCTTT.

The table lists this clonotype with many counts. The chain couples TRBV5-1 to TRBJ2-1; 8 bases line up with TRBD1. Germline-derived CDR1 and CDR2 are SGHRS and YFSETQ. V gave up 4 bases and J gave up 6 bases; unmatched junction bases: 12. The length of the CDR3 is 16 residues. In DNA form, the CDR3 reads TGCGCCAGCAGCAGCCTCACCGGGACAGGAGGCAATGAGCAGTTCTTC. Translated, it gives CASSSLTGTGGNEQFF.

This clonotype appeared many times. For the CDR3, the DNA is TGTGCCAGCAGTTCTTCCGGGACAGGGCCCTATGGCTACACCTTC. It specifies CASSSSGTGPYGYTF. The chain is built from TRBV12-3 or TRBV12-4 and TRBJ1-2, with 9 nucleotides matching TRBD1. Germline trimming cut 4 bases from V and 4 bases from J; bases unmatched to any gene: 7. There are 15 residues in the CDR3.

This clonotype was counted at least ten times. The J gene is TRBJ1-1, the V gene TRBV7-9; D not resolved. Germline values: CDR1 SEHNR, CDR2 FQNEAQ (reference sequence). This CDR3 contains 13 residues. The V end was cut by 4 bases, the J end by 2 bases, with 8 bases between. CDR3 nucleotide sequence: TGTGCCAGCAGCTCCCGGACCAACACTGAAGCTTTCTTT. It is translated as CASSSRTNTEAFF.

This clonotype was seen many times. The chain recombines TRBV5-1 with TRBJ2-2; no reliable D call. Germline V gives CDR1 SGHRS, CDR2 YFSETQ. This CDR3 comprises 14 residues. Trimming took off 6 bases at V and 1 base at J, with 10 bases between the two ends. CDR3 region: CASIDSGNTGELFF. The CDR3 DNA sequence: TGCGCCAGCATTGACTCAGGGAACACCGGGGAGCTGTTTTTT.

This clonotype was detected ten times or more. J is TRBJ2-1 and V is TRBV4-2; TRBD1 or TRBD2 may be the D gene (5 bases each). Germline CDR1 and CDR2: LGHNA and YNFKEQ. The germline V and J ends were trimmed by 0 bases and 3 bases, with 9 bases remaining between them. The length of the CDR3 is 15 residues. This chain's CDR3 is CASSQDGANYNEQFF. CDR3 coding DNA: TGTGCCAGCAGCCAAGACGGGGCAAACTACAATGAGCAGTTCTTC.

This clonotype came up many times. The genes are TRBV4-3 and TRBJ2-1; 7 nucleotides align to TRBD2. The V and J ends lost 0 bases and 10 bases, in that order; junction bases with no gene match: 15. The CDR3 runs 17 residues. The germline CDR1 and CDR2 sequences are LGHNA and YSLEER. This CDR3 reads CASSQDLAASGAQEQFF. CDR3 DNA: TGCGCCAGCAGCCAAGATCTGGCGGCTAGCGGAGCTCAAGAGCAGTTCTTC.

This clonotype was counted many times. The rearrangement uses TRBV5-1 and TRBJ1-2; D remains unclear. The CDR3 sequence is 15 residues long. Germline V lookup: CDR1 SGHRS, CDR2 YFSETQ. V was clipped by 2 bases and J by 4 bases, with 15 bases between them. Here the CDR3 reads CASSFQEINAYGYTF. The CDR3 DNA reads TGCGCCAGCAGCTTTCAGGAAATCAACGCCTATGGCTACACCTTC.

This sequence joins TRBV2 and TRBJ1-4; no reliable D call. V was clipped by 0 bases and J by 11 bases, with 10 bases between them. CDR3 length: 13 residues. CDR1 and CDR2 (germline): SNHLY, FYNNEI. The CDR3 spells CASSEAAVGKLFF. In DNA, the CDR3 is TGTGCCAGCAGTGAAGCTGCAGTAGGCAAACTGTTTTTT.

In its sample, this clonotype was seen many times. The chain is built from TRBV7-3 and TRBJ2-1; D unresolved. With 5 bases removed from V and 0 bases from J, the gap between germline ends came to 14 bases. Per germline, CDR1 SGHTA and CDR2 FQGTGA. There are 16 residues in the CDR3. In nucleotides, the CDR3 is TGTGCCAGCAGCCATGTGGCCTCAAGCTCCTACAATGAGCAGTTCTTC. Translated, it gives CASSHVASSSYNEQFF.

This clonotype was recorded many times. The chain carries TRBV12-3 or TRBV12-4 and TRBJ2-7; TRBD1 matches 7 bases. Trimming removed 5 bases from V and 3 bases from J; junction bases left unmatched: 4. This CDR3 has 13 amino acids. The CDR3 spells CASSPGTVYEQYF. The DNA for the CDR3 is TGTGCCAGCAGTCCGGGGACAGTCTACGAGCAGTACTTC.